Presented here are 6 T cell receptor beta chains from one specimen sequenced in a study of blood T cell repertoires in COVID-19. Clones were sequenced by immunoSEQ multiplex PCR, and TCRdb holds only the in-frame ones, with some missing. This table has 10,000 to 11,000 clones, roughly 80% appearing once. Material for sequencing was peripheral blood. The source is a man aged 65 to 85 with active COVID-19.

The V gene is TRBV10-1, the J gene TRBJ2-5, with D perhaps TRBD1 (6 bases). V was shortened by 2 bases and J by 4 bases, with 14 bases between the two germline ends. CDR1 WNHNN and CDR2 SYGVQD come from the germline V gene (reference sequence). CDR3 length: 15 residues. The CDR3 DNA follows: TGCGCCAGCAGTGAGCTTACAGGGAGAGGAGAGACCCAGTACTTC. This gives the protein CASSELTGRGETQYF.

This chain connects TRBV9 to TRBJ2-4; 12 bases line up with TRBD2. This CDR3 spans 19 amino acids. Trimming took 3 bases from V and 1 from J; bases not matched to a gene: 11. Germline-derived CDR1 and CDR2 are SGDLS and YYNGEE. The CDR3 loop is CASSAGLAGSKGAKNIQYF. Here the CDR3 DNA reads TGTGCCAGCAGCGCCGGACTAGCGGGGTCAAAAGGGGCCAAAAACATTCAGTACTTC.

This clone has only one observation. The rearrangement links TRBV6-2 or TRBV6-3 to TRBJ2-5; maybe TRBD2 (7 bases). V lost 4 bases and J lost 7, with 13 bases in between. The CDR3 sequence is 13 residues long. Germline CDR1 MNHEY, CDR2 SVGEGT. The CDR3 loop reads CASSSGLGGTQYF. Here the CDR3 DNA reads TGTGCCAGCAGTTCCGGACTAGGGGGGACCCAGTACTTC.

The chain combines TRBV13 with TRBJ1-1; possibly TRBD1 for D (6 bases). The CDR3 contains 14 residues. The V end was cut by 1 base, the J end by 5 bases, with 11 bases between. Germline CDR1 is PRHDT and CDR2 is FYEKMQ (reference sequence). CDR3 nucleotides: TGTGCCAGCAGCTTAGAAGGGGGGGGTACTGAAGCTTTCTTT. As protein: CASSLEGGGTEAFF.

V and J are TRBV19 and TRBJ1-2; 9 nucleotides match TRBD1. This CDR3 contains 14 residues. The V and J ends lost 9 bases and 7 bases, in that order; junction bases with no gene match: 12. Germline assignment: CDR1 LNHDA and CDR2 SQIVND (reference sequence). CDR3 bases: TGTGCCAGCGCCCACCGACAGGGGGTCTCTGGCTACACCTTC. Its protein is CASAHRQGVSGYTF. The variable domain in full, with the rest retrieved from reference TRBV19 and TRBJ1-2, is DGGITQSPKYLFRKEGQNVTLSCEQNLNHDAMYWYRQDPGQGLRLIYYSQIVNDFQKGDIAEGYSVSREKKESFPLTVTSAQKNPTAFYLCASAHRQGVSGYTFGSGTRLTVV.

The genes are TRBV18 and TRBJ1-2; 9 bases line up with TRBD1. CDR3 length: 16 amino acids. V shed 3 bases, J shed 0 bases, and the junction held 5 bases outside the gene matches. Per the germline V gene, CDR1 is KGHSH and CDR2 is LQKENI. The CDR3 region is CASSPTRQGANYGYTF. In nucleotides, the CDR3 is TGTGCCAGCTCACCGACCCGACAGGGGGCTAACTATGGCTACACCTTC.